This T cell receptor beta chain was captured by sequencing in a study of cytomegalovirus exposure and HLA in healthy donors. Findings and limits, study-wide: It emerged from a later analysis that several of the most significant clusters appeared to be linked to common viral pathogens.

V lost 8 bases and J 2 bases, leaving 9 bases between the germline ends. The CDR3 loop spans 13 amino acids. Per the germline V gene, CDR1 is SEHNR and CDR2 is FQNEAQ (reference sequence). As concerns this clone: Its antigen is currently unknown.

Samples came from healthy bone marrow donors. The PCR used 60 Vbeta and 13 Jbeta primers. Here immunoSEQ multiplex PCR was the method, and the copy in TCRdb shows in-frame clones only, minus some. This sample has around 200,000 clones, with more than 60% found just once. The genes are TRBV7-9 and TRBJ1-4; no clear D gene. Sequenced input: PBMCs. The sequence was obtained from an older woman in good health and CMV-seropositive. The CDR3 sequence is CASGGWTNEKLFF. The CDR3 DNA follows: TGTGCCAGCGGCGGGTGGACTAATGAAAAACTGTTTTTT.